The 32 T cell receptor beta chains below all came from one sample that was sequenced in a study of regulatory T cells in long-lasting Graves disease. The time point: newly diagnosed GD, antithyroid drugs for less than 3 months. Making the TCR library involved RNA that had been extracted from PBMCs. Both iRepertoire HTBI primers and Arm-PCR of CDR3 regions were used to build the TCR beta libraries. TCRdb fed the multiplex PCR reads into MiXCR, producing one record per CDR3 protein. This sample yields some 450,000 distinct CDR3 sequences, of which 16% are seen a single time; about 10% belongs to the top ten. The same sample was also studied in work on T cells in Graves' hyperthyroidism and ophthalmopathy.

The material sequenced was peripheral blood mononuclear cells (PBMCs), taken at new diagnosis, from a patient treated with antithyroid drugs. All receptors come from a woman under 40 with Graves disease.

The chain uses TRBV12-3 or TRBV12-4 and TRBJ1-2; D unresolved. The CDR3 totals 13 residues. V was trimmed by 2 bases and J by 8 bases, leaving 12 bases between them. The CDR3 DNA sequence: TGTGCCAGCAGTTTACAACGGAGGAACGGCTACACCTTC. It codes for CASSLQRRNGYTF.

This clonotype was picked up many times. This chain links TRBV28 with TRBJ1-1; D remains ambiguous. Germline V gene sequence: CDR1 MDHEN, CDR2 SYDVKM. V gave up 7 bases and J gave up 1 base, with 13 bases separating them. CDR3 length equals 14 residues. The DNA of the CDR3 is TGTGCCAGCATTTCCCGGGGATCGAACACTGAAGCTTTCTTT. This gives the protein CASISRGSNTEAFF. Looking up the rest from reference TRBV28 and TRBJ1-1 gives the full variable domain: DVKVTQSSRYLVKRTGEKVFLECVQDMDHENMFWYRQDPGLGLRLIYFSYDVKMKEKGDIPEGYSVSREKKERFSLILESASTNQTSMYLCASISRGSNTEAFFGQGTRLTVV.

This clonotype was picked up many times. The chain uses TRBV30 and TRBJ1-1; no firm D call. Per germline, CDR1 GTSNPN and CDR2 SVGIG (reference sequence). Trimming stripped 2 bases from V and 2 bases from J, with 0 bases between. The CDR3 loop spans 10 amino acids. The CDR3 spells CAWSNTEAFF. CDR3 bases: TGTGCCTGGAGTAACACTGAAGCTTTCTTT.

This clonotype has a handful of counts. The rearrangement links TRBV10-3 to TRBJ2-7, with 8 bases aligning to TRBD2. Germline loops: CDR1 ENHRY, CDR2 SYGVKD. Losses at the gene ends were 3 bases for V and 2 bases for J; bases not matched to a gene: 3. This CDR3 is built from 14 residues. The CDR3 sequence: CAISDLAGPYEQYF. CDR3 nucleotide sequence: TGTGCCATCAGTGATCTAGCGGGCCCCTACGAGCAGTACTTC.

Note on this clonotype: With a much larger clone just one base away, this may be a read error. Here the CDR3 DNA reads TGTGCCAGCAGCCAATCTCTCGACGAGCAGTACTTC. This encodes CASSQSLDEQYF. J is TRBJ2-7 and V is TRBV3-1; D not certain. Trimming removed 2 bases at V and 5 bases at J, with 7 bases between. The CDR3 has 12 amino acids. Germline V lookup: CDR1 LGHDT, CDR2 YNNKEL (reference sequence).

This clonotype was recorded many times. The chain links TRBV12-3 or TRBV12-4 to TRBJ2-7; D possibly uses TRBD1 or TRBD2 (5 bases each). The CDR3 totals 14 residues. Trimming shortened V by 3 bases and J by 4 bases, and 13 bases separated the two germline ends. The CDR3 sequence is CASSLGTGWYEQYF. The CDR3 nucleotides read TGTGCCAGCAGTTTGGGGACGGGGTGGTACGAGCAGTACTTC.

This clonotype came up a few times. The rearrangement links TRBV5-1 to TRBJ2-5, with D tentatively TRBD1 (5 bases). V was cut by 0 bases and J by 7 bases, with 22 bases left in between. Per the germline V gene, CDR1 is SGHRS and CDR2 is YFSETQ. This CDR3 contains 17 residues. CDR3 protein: CASSLEKGSPAPGTQYF. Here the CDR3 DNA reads TGCGCCAGCAGCTTGGAAAAGGGGTCACCAGCCCCAGGGACCCAGTACTTC.

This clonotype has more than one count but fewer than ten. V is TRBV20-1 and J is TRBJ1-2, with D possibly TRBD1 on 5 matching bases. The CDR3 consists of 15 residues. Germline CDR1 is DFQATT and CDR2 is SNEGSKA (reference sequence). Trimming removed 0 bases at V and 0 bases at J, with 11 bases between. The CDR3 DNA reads TGCAGTGCTAGAGATTACGGGACTGCTAACTATGGCTACACCTTC. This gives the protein CSARDYGTANYGYTF.

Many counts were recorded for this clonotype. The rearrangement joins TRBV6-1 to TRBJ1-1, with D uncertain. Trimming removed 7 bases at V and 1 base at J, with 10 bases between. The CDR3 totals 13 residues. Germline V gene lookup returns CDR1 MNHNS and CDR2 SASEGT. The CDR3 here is CASIYTKNTEAFF. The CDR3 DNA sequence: TGTGCCAGCATCTACACCAAGAACACTGAAGCTTTCTTT.

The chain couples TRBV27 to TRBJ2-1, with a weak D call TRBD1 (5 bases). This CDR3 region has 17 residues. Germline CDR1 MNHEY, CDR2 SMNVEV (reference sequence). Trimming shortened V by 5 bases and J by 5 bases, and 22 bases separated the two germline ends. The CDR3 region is CASSARLGQESHNEQFF. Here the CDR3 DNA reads TGTGCCAGCAGTGCCCGCCTGGGGCAGGAGAGCCACAATGAGCAGTTCTTC.

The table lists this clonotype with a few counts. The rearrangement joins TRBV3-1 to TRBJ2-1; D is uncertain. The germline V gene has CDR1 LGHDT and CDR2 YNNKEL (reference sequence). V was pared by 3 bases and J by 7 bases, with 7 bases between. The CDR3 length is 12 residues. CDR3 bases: TGTGCCAGCAGCCACCTACGTAATGAGCAGTTCTTC. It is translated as CASSHLRNEQFF.

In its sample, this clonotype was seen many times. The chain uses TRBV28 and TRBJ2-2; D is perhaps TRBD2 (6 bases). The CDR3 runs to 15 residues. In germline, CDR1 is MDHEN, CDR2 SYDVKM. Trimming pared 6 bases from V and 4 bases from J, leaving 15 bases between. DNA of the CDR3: TGTGCCAGCAGACCTTCGGGGGTGGGCACCGGGGAGCTGTTTTTT. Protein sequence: CASRPSGVGTGELFF.

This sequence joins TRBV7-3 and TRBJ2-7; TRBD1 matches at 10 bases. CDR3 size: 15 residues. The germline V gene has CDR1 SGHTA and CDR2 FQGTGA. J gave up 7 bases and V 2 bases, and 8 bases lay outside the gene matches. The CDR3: CASSLVRTGGDEQYF. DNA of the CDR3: TGTGCCAGCAGCTTAGTACGGACAGGGGGGGATGAGCAGTACTTC. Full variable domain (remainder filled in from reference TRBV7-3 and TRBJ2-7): GAGVSQTPSNKVTEKGKYVELRCDPISGHTALYWYRQSLGQGPEFLIYFQGTGAADDSGLPNDRFFAVRPEGSVSTLKIQRTERGDSAVYLCASSLVRTGGDEQYFGPGTRLTVT.

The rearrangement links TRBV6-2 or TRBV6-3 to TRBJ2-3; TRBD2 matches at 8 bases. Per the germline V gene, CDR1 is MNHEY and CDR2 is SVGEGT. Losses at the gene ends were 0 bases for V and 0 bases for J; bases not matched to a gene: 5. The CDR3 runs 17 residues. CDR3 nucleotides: TGTGCCAGCAGTTACTCAGCGGGAGCTACTAGCACAGATACGCAGTATTTT. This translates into CASSYSAGATSTDTQYF.

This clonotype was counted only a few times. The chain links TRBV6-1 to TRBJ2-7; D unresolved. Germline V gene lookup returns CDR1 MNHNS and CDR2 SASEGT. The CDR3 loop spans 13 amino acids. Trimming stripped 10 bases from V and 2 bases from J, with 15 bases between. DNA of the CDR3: TGTGCCACATACCTACCAGTTACCTACGAGCAGTACTTC. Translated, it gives CATYLPVTYEQYF.

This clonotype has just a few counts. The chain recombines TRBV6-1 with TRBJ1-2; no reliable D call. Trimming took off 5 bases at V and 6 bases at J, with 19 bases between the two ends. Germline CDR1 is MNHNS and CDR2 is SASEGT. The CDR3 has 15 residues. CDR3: CASSNARLGEDGYTF. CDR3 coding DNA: TGTGCCAGCAGTAACGCCCGACTCGGGGAAGATGGCTACACCTTC.

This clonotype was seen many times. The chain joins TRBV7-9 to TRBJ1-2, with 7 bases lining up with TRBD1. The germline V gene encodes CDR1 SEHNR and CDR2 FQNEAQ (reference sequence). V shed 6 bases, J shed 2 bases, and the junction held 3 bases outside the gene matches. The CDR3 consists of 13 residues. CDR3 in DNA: TGTGCCAGCAGATCGGACAGGAACTATGGCTACACCTTC. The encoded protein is CASRSDRNYGYTF.

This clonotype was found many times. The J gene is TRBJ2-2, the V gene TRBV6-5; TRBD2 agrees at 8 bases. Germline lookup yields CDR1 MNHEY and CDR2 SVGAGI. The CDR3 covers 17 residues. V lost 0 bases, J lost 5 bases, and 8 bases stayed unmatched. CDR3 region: CASSYSSGSPGTGELFF. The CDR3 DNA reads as TGTGCCAGCAGTTACTCCAGCGGGAGCCCCGGGACCGGGGAGCTGTTTTTT.

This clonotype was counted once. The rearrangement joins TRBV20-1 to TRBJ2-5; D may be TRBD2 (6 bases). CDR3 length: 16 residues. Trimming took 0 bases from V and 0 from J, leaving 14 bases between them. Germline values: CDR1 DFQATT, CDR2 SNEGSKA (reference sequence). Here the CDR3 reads CSARDYRGGNQETQYF. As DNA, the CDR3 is TGCAGTGCTAGAGATTACCGTGGAGGGAACCAAGAGACCCAGTACTTC.

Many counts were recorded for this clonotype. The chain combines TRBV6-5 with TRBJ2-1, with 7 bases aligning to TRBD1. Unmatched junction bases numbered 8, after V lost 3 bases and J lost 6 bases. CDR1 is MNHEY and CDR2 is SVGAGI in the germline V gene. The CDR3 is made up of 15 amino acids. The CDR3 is CASSYTQGSFNEQFF. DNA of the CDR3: TGTGCCAGCAGTTATACACAGGGGAGTTTCAATGAGCAGTTCTTC.

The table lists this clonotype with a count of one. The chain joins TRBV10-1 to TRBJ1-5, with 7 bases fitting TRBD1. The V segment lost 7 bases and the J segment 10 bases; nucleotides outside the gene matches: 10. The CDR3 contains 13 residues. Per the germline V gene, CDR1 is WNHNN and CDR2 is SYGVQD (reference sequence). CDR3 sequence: CASKSGGRFPQHF. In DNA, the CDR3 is TGCGCCAGCAAGTCAGGGGGGCGGTTCCCCCAGCATTTT.

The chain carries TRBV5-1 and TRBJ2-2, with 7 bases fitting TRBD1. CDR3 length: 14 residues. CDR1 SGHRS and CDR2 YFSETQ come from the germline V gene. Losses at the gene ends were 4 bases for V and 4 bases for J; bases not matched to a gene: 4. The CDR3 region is CASSEGQSTGELFF. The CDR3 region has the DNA TGCGCCAGCAGCGAGGGACAGTCCACCGGGGAGCTGTTTTTT. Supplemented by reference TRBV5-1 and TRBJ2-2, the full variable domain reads KAGVTQTPRYLIKTRGQQVTLSCSPISGHRSVSWYQQTPGQGLQFLFEYFSETQRNKGNFPGRFSGRQFSNSRSEMNVSTLELGDSALYLCASSEGQSTGELFFGEGSRLTVL.

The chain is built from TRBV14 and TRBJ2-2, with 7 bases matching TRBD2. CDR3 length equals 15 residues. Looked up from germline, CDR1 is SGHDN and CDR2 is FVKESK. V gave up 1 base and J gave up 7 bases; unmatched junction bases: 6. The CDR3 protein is CASSQALALGGELFF. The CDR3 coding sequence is TGTGCCAGCAGCCAAGCACTAGCGCTGGGCGGGGAGCTGTTTTTT. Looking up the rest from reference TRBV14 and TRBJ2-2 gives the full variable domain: EAGVTQFPSHSVIEKGQTVTLRCDPISGHDNLYWYRRVMGKEIKFLLHFVKESKQDESGMPNNRFLAERTGGTYSTLKVQPAELEDSGVYFCASSQALALGGELFFGEGSRLTVL.

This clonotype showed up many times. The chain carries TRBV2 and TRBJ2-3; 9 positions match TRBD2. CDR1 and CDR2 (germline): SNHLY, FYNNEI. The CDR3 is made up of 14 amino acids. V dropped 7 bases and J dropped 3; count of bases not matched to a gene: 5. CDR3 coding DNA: TGTGCCAGCACCCAGCGGGAGGCTACAGATACGCAGTATTTT. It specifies CASTQREATDTQYF.

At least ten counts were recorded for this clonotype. The CDR3 DNA follows: TGCGCCAGCAGCCTCATGTGGGCCCGGAGCAATCAGCCCCAGCATTTT. It specifies CASSLMWARSNQPQHF. This chain joins TRBV4-3 and TRBJ1-5; D remains ambiguous. The length of the CDR3 is 16 residues. V was trimmed by 4 bases and J by 1 base, leaving 14 bases between them. Per the germline V gene, CDR1 is LGHNA and CDR2 is YSLEER.

CDR3 bases: TGCGCCAGCAGTGAGTCTACCAGGGCCGGGAATGAGCAGTTCTTC. Its translation: CASSESTRAGNEQFF. The rearrangement uses TRBV10-2 and TRBJ2-1; perhaps TRBD1 as D (5 bases). CDR1 and CDR2 (germline): WSHSY, SAAADI. V was cut by 0 bases and J by 7 bases, with 13 bases left in between. The CDR3 runs to 15 residues.

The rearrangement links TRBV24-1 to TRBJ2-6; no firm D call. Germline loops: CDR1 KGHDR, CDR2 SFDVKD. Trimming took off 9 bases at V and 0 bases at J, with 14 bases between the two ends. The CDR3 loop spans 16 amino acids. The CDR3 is CATGSSPHSGANVLTF. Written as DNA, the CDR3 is TGTGCCACCGGGTCTTCCCCCCACTCTGGGGCCAACGTCCTGACTTTC.

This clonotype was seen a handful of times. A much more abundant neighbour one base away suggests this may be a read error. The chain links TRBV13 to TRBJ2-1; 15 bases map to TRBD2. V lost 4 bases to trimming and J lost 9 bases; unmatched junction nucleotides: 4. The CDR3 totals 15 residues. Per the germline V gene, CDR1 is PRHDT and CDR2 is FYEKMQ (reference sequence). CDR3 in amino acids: CASSWGLAGGGEQFF. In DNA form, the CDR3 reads TGTGCCAGCAGCTGGGGACTAGCGGGAGGAGGTGAGCAGTTCTTC.

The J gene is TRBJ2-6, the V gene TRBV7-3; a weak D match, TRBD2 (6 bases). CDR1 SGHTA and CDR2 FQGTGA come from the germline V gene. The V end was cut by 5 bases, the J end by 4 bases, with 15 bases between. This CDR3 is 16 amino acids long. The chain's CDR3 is CASSAIQAGGANVLTF. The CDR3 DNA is TGTGCCAGCAGCGCTATCCAGGCGGGAGGGGCCAACGTCCTGACTTTC.

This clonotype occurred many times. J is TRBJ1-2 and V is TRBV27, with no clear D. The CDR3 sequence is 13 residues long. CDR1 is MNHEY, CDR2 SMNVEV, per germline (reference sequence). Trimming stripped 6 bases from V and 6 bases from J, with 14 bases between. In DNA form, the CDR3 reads TGTGCCAGCAGCGGGGTAGGCCTGGATGGCTACACCTTC. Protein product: CASSGVGLDGYTF.

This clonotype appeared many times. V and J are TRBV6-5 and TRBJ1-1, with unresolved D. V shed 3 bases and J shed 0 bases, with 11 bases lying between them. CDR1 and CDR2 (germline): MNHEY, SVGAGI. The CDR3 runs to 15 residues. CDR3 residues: CASSYPNRMNTEAFF. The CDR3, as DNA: TGTGCCAGCAGTTATCCGAACAGAATGAACACTGAAGCTTTCTTT.

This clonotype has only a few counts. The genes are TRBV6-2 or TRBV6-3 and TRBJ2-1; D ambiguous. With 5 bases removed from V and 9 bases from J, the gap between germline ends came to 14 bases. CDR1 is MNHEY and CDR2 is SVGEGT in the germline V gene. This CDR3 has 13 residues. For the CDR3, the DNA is TGTGCCAGCAGTCCCTCCTACAAGTCTGAGCAGTTCTTC. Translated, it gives CASSPSYKSEQFF.